This is a list of T cell receptor beta chains from one sample in a study of cytomegalovirus exposure and HLA in healthy donors. The protocol was immunoSEQ multiplex PCR, while the TCRdb copy is restricted to in-frame clones and leaves out a portion. Of over 150,000 clones detected, approximately 76% appear once; the ten largest clones hold 4.5% to 5.5%. Sequencing was performed on PBMCs. Every receptor here comes from a woman aged 18-29 years in good health and CMV-seropositive. Each CDR3 is given with its conserved first and last residue.

TRBJ1-6 | TRBV11-2 | CASSLESGTANSPLHF
TRBJ2-1 | TRBV2 | CAWRDRDYNEQFF
TRBJ1-4 | TRBV7-9 | CSSSFSGEKLFF
TRBJ2-2 | TRBV19 | CASNEGQGFTGELFF
TRBJ2-1 | TRBV14 | CASSYFNEQFF
TRBJ2-5 | TRBV19 | CASSITGPLGETQYF
TRBJ2-3 | TRBV2 | CASSPGLTTDTQYF
TRBJ1-4 | TRBV7-2 | CASSSRSPFNEKLFF
TRBJ2-1 | TRBV7-2 | CASSLTGPGDEQFF
TRBJ1-4 | TRBV4-2 | CASSPQDATNEKLFF
TRBJ1-5 | TRBV28 | CASSRVESNQPQHF
TRBJ2-7 | TRBV7-8 | CASSPLGLAASYEQYF
TRBJ2-1 | TRBV15 | CATSRDSRLADPYNEQFF
TRBJ2-5 | TRBV14 | CASSLGTGDRETQYF
TRBJ1-2 | TRBV7-9 | CASRDGQGAFFGYTF
TRBJ2-7 | TRBV4-1 | CASSTQQGARCEQYF
TRBJ1-6 | TRBV30 | CACGQLVSPLHF
TRBJ1-1 | TRBV5-1 | CASSSYRGDTEAFF
TRBJ2-3 | TRBV5-6 | CASSLDLAGDTDTQYF
TRBJ2-5 | TRBV12-5 | CASGDNREGESQYF
TRBJ2-7 | TRBV7-9 | CASSLREREQYF
TRBJ2-7 | TRBV28 | CASSSPRGQGYEQYF
TRBJ2-5 | TRBV5-1 | CASSLRSGGLARTQETQYF
TRBJ2-7 | TRBV27 | CASSLGTSDEQYF
TRBJ1-1 | TRBV7-3 | CASSQKRNTEAFF
TRBJ2-3 | TRBV5-1 | CASSYTSGGSTSDTQYF
TRBJ2-3 | TRBV30 | CAWSKMGAGTDTQYF
TRBJ1-4 | TRBV5-4 | CASSLDRGGWEKLFF
TRBJ2-3 | TRBV2 | CASTRTGGTDTQYF
TRBJ2-3 | TRBV6-5 | CASSSTEVRTDTQYF
TRBJ1-6 | TRBV5-1 | CASSLRDSDNSPLHF
TRBJ1-3 | TRBV11-2 | CASSPGQAGNTIYF